Listed below are T cell receptor beta chains from one sample, sequenced in a study of blood T cells in healthy people across ages. TCRdb re-derived calls from the 5' RACE reads in MiXCR, one entry per CDR3 protein. The table lists approximately 1.5 million distinct CDR3 sequences, roughly two fifths of them singletons. The sample was blood. Receptor source: a woman under 30 in good health. The CDR3 runs from the conserved cysteine through the conserved F or W. The order of the fields is V gene, J gene, D gene, clone size, CDR3 DNA, CDR3 protein. A D gene is named only where the DNA matches it firmly. Clone sizes are given selectively: once, few, many, or a class where the clone is expanded.

v_gene: TRBV7-9; j_gene: TRBJ1-2; d_gene: -; abundance: once; CDR3nt: TGTGCCAGCAGCTGGAACAGGGACGAACTCTATGGCTACACCTTC; CDR3aa: CASSWNRDELYGYTF
v_gene: TRBV27; j_gene: TRBJ2-5; d_gene: -; abundance: few; CDR3nt: TGTGCCAGCAGGGGGCCTTTACAAGAGACCCAGTACTTC; CDR3aa: CASRGPLQETQYF
v_gene: TRBV20-1; j_gene: TRBJ2-1; d_gene: TRBD2; abundance: few; CDR3nt: TGCAGTGCTAGAGTTCTAGCGGGGGGGCCAAGGGATGAGCAGTTCTTC; CDR3aa: CSARVLAGGPRDEQFF
v_gene: TRBV6-5; j_gene: TRBJ2-7; d_gene: TRBD1; abundance: -; CDR3nt: TGTGCCAGCAGTAAGGACAGGGGGCGGGTGGGGAATGAGCAGTACTTC; CDR3aa: CASSKDRGRVGNEQYF
v_gene: TRBV4-1; j_gene: TRBJ1-4; d_gene: TRBD1; abundance: -; CDR3nt: TGCGCCAGCAGCTTACTCGGGACAGGGGAAAAACTGTTTTTT; CDR3aa: CASSLLGTGEKLFF
v_gene: TRBV9; j_gene: TRBJ1-2; d_gene: TRBD1; abundance: -; CDR3nt: TGTGCCAGCAGGGGGGACAGCTACTATGGCTACACCTTC; CDR3aa: CASRGDSYYGYTF
v_gene: TRBV27; j_gene: TRBJ2-2; d_gene: -; abundance: few; CDR3nt: TGTGCCAGCAGTTGGTTACAGGGTCGCACCGGGGAGCTGTTTTTT; CDR3aa: CASSWLQGRTGELFF
v_gene: TRBV9; j_gene: TRBJ2-1; d_gene: -; abundance: -; CDR3nt: TGTGCCAGCAGCGTAGGGCCTGGCTCCTACAATGAGCAGTTCTTC; CDR3aa: CASSVGPGSYNEQFF
v_gene: TRBV5-5; j_gene: TRBJ1-1; d_gene: -; abundance: -; CDR3nt: TGTGCCAGCAGCTTGGTAGCGGGGAACAGGAACACTGAAGCTTTCTTT; CDR3aa: CASSLVAGNRNTEAFF
v_gene: TRBV7-2; j_gene: TRBJ2-7; d_gene: -; abundance: -; CDR3nt: TGTGCCAGCAGCAAGAGTCCCTACCCTGGGTACGAGCAGTACTTC; CDR3aa: CASSKSPYPGYEQYF
v_gene: TRBV15; j_gene: TRBJ2-1; d_gene: TRBD2; abundance: -; CDR3nt: TGTGCCACCAGAGACACAGGGACTAGCGGGAGTCCTTTATTTGTACAGTTCTTC; CDR3aa: CATRDTGTSGSPLFVQFF
v_gene: TRBV6-4; j_gene: TRBJ2-3; d_gene: TRBD1; abundance: -; CDR3nt: TGTGCCAGCAGTGCCGGGACAGGGGGCTGGGATACGCAGTATTTT; CDR3aa: CASSAGTGGWDTQYF
v_gene: TRBV12-3/TRBV12-4; j_gene: TRBJ2-3; d_gene: TRBD2; abundance: -; CDR3nt: TGTGCCAGCAGCTCCCACTCCGGGGGGGCCTTAGATACGCAGTATTTT; CDR3aa: CASSSHSGGALDTQYF
v_gene: TRBV11-1; j_gene: TRBJ2-4; d_gene: TRBD2; abundance: -; CDR3nt: TGTGCCAGCAGCTTAAGAGGCGGGAGCACCAAAAACATTCAGTACTTC; CDR3aa: CASSLRGGSTKNIQYF
v_gene: TRBV9; j_gene: TRBJ2-7; d_gene: TRBD2; abundance: -; CDR3nt: TGTGCCAGCAGCGCGACTAGCGGGAGGGCCTCCGAGCAGTACTTC; CDR3aa: CASSATSGRASEQYF
v_gene: TRBV27; j_gene: TRBJ2-1; d_gene: TRBD2; abundance: -; CDR3nt: TGTGCCAGCAGTTCCTTACCGGGACTAGCTCTCAGCTCCTACAATGAGCAGTTCTTC; CDR3aa: CASSSLPGLALSSYNEQFF
v_gene: TRBV20-1; j_gene: TRBJ2-7; d_gene: -; abundance: -; CDR3nt: TGCGGTGCTCCACGGGATAGTAGCGTTAGCTCCTACGAGCAGTACTTC; CDR3aa: CGAPRDSSVSSYEQYF
v_gene: TRBV20-1; j_gene: TRBJ2-5; d_gene: -; abundance: -; CDR3nt: TGCAGTGCTAGAGGGGTCGACCCCGGGGAGACCCAGTACTTC; CDR3aa: CSARGVDPGETQYF
v_gene: TRBV20-1; j_gene: TRBJ2-1; d_gene: -; abundance: -; CDR3nt: TGCAGTGCTAGAGGACCATCGGGGCGCTTCGATGAGCAGTTCTTC; CDR3aa: CSARGPSGRFDEQFF
v_gene: TRBV2; j_gene: TRBJ2-3; d_gene: -; abundance: few; CDR3nt: TGTGCCAGCAGAGCCGAGTCCCAAGGGACGCAGTATTTT; CDR3aa: CASRAESQGTQYF
v_gene: TRBV20-1; j_gene: TRBJ2-5; d_gene: -; abundance: few; CDR3nt: TGCAGTGCTAGTCCCCGGACTCCTATGGAGACCCAGTACTTC; CDR3aa: CSASPRTPMETQYF
v_gene: TRBV27; j_gene: TRBJ2-7; d_gene: TRBD1; abundance: -; CDR3nt: TGTGCCAGCAGTTCTAGACAGGGGTGGCACGAGCAGTACTTC; CDR3aa: CASSSRQGWHEQYF
v_gene: TRBV24-1; j_gene: TRBJ1-5; d_gene: TRBD1; abundance: -; CDR3nt: TGTGCCACCAGTGACAACGACAGGGGGTTCCAGCAGCCCCAGCATTTT; CDR3aa: CATSDNDRGFQQPQHF
v_gene: TRBV10-3; j_gene: TRBJ2-3; d_gene: TRBD2; abundance: few; CDR3nt: TGTGCCATCAGTGAGTCGACGTGGCGGGGGGGGAGCACAGATACGCAGTATTTT; CDR3aa: CAISESTWRGGSTDTQYF
v_gene: TRBV10-3; j_gene: TRBJ2-1; d_gene: -; abundance: few; CDR3nt: TGTGCCATCGGGCCCGCGGAAGACAATGAGCAGTTCTTC; CDR3aa: CAIGPAEDNEQFF
v_gene: TRBV30; j_gene: TRBJ1-1; d_gene: TRBD1; abundance: -; CDR3nt: TGTGCCTGGAGTAGACAGGGTAACACTAAAGCTTTCTTT; CDR3aa: CAWSRQGNTKAFF
v_gene: TRBV4-1; j_gene: TRBJ1-1; d_gene: -; abundance: few; CDR3nt: TGCGCCAGCAGCCAACCCTCTGACAGGAACACTGAAGCTTTCTTT; CDR3aa: CASSQPSDRNTEAFF
v_gene: TRBV2; j_gene: TRBJ2-1; d_gene: TRBD2; abundance: -; CDR3nt: TGTGCCAGCAGGGTAGGACTAGCGGGAGTAGGTGATGATGAGCAGTTCTTC; CDR3aa: CASRVGLAGVGDDEQFF
v_gene: TRBV5-1; j_gene: TRBJ2-1; d_gene: -; abundance: -; CDR3nt: TGCGCCAACAGGGCCTGTGAGCAGTTCTTC; CDR3aa: CANRACEQFF
v_gene: TRBV5-1; j_gene: TRBJ2-3; d_gene: -; abundance: once; CDR3nt: TGCGCCAGCAGCCCAGGACTCAGCACAGATATGCAGTATTTT; CDR3aa: CASSPGLSTDMQYF
v_gene: TRBV5-1; j_gene: TRBJ1-2; d_gene: -; abundance: few; CDR3nt: TGCGCCAGCAGCCAGGGCCCGAATCCTAACTATGGCTACACCTTC; CDR3aa: CASSQGPNPNYGYTF
v_gene: TRBV6-2/TRBV6-3; j_gene: TRBJ2-1; d_gene: TRBD2; abundance: -; CDR3nt: TGTGCCAGCAGATACAGACTCGGACTAGCTGGTGGGGCCAACTACAATGAGCAGTTCTTC; CDR3aa: CASRYRLGLAGGANYNEQFF
v_gene: TRBV7-2; j_gene: TRBJ1-5; d_gene: -; abundance: many; CDR3nt: TGTGCCAGCAGTTTAGGGGTGAATCAGCCCCAGCATTTT; CDR3aa: CASSLGVNQPQHF
v_gene: TRBV25-1; j_gene: TRBJ1-2; d_gene: -; abundance: -; CDR3nt: TGTGCCAGCAGTGAATTCCCAGGAAGCGATGGCTACACCTTC; CDR3aa: CASSEFPGSDGYTF
v_gene: TRBV9; j_gene: TRBJ2-1; d_gene: TRBD2; abundance: once; CDR3nt: TGTGCCAGCAGCACCAGACTAGCGCCCAATGAGCAGTTCTTC; CDR3aa: CASSTRLAPNEQFF
v_gene: TRBV18; j_gene: TRBJ2-7; d_gene: -; abundance: -; CDR3nt: TGTGCCAGCCCGGCCACAGTCGCCACCACCTACGAGCAGTACTTC; CDR3aa: CASPATVATTYEQYF
v_gene: TRBV2; j_gene: TRBJ1-5; d_gene: TRBD1; abundance: -; CDR3nt: TGTGCCAGCAGGGAAGGGGACAGCTATAGCAATCAGCCCCAGCATTTT; CDR3aa: CASREGDSYSNQPQHF
v_gene: TRBV12-3/TRBV12-4; j_gene: TRBJ2-3; d_gene: TRBD2; abundance: once; CDR3nt: TGTGCCAGCAGCGGGAGGGCGTACGCAGATACGCAGTATTTT; CDR3aa: CASSGRAYADTQYF
v_gene: TRBV20-1; j_gene: TRBJ2-1; d_gene: -; abundance: -; CDR3nt: TGCAGTGCTGGGGGGCCCCCCAACAATGAGCAGTTCTTC; CDR3aa: CSAGGPPNNEQFF
v_gene: TRBV7-2; j_gene: TRBJ1-2; d_gene: TRBD1; abundance: few; CDR3nt: TGTGCCAGCAGCTTAACACTGCTCAGATGGACAGGGTTGGACTATGGCTACACCTTC; CDR3aa: CASSLTLLRWTGLDYGYTF
v_gene: TRBV6-2/TRBV6-3; j_gene: TRBJ2-1; d_gene: -; abundance: -; CDR3nt: TGTGCCAGCAGTTCTTCCCAAAACAATGAGCAGTTCTTC; CDR3aa: CASSSSQNNEQFF
v_gene: TRBV5-1; j_gene: TRBJ2-5; d_gene: TRBD2; abundance: -; CDR3nt: TGCGCCAGCAGTGACAGCGGGAGGGCGCGAAATGAGCAGTACTTC; CDR3aa: CASSDSGRARNEQYF
v_gene: TRBV4-1; j_gene: TRBJ2-7; d_gene: TRBD1; abundance: -; CDR3nt: TGCGCCAGCAGCCAATGGGCCAGGGGGCTCTCGAAAACCTACAATGAGCAGTACTTC; CDR3aa: CASSQWARGLSKTYNEQYF
v_gene: TRBV29-1; j_gene: TRBJ2-1; d_gene: TRBD2; abundance: -; CDR3nt: TGCAGCGGGTCGGTTCCGGGGGGTAGGGAGGAGCAGTTCTTC; CDR3aa: CSGSVPGGREEQFF
v_gene: TRBV11-2; j_gene: TRBJ1-1; d_gene: -; abundance: few; CDR3nt: TGTGCCAGCAGCTTAGAGGGGGCGCTGAACACTGAAGCTTTCTTT; CDR3aa: CASSLEGALNTEAFF